This T cell receptor (beta chain) originates from a study of regulatory T cells in long-lasting Graves disease. Study-level results: A greater number of public clonotypes (2,741) was shared by persistent patients than by new patients (about 960).

This CDR3 has 13 residues. With 3 bases removed from V and 4 bases from J, the gap between germline ends came to 11 bases. The V gene's germline CDR1 is SGHDT and CDR2 YYEEEE. Time point noted: newly diagnosed GD, antithyroid drugs for less than 3 months. Isolated PBMC RNA provided the starting material for the TCR library. Arm-PCR of CDR3 regions with iRepertoire HTBI primers generated TCR beta libraries. TCRdb redid the calling of the multiplex PCR reads with MiXCR, one entry per CDR3 protein. The data show some 500,000 distinct CDR3 sequences, about 16% seen once. About this clonotype: The antigen remains undetermined.

In addition, the sample was reused for a study of T cells in Graves' hyperthyroidism and ophthalmopathy. From that second work: The hyperthyroidism patients had all been newly diagnosed, and their disease duration was under 2 months. Their ages ranged from 18 to 65 years. Most thyroid clonotypes expanded above 0.001 appeared in blood too.

The material was peripheral blood mononuclear cells (PBMCs), obtained at new diagnosis, from a patient treated with antithyroid drugs. This TCR was recovered from a woman in her forties or fifties with Graves disease. The V and J genes are TRBV5-6 and TRBJ2-7; D possibly corresponds to TRBD2 (6 bases). CDR3 sequence: CASSWRREYEQYF. CDR3 DNA sequence: TGTGCCAGCAGCTGGAGGAGGGAGTACGAGCAGTACTTC.